Listed below are T cell receptor beta chains from one sample, sequenced in a study of T cells after yellow fever vaccination. TCRdb called the 5' RACE reads again in MiXCR, with one record for every CDR3 protein. The repertoire has under 350,000 distinct CDR3 sequences, over 4% of them found once; the top ten carry 20% to 25%. The sequences come from PBMCs, collected 5 days after the yellow fever booster vaccination. All receptors come from a man younger than 35 who received the YFV17D yellow fever vaccine. CDR3s include the opening cysteine and the closing phenylalanine or tryptophan. Each record gives: V gene, clone size, J gene, D gene, CDR3 DNA, CDR3 protein. A D gene is named only where the DNA matches it firmly. Rows may omit the clone size; those that give it use once, few, many or a size class.

TRBV29-1,few,TRBJ1-1,-,TGCAGCGCCGACGACGCTGAAGCTTTCTTT,CSADDAEAFF
TRBV20-1,-,TRBJ2-1,-,TGCAGTGCTAGGATGGGACTCCTGAGGGATGAGCAGTTCTTC,CSARMGLLRDEQFF
TRBV7-9,-,TRBJ1-1,TRBD1,TGTGCCAGCAGCTCCCCCCGCGACAGGGCTAACCACCGAGCTTTCTTT,CASSSPRDRANHRAFF
TRBV12-3/TRBV12-4,few,TRBJ1-2,-,TGTGCCAGCAGTTTCCGGGACGGCTATGGCTACACCTTC,CASSFRDGYGYTF
TRBV19,-,TRBJ1-1,TRBD1,TGTGCCACCTCCGGACAGGTCTTTGAAGCTTTCTTT,CATSGQVFEAFF
TRBV6-2/TRBV6-3,many,TRBJ2-2,TRBD2,TGTGCCAGCACCACCGTCGGGGGGACCGGGGAGCTGTTTTTT,CASTTVGGTGELFF
TRBV30,many,TRBJ2-2,-,TGTGCCTGGAGTGTACGAAGGATCGGGGAGCTGTTTTTT,CAWSVRRIGELFF
TRBV12-3/TRBV12-4,many,TRBJ1-1,-,TGTGCCAGCAGTAAAGTAGGCGGGGTCGACACTGAAGCTTTCTTT,CASSKVGGVDTEAFF
TRBV20-1,-,TRBJ2-5,-,TGCAGTGCCCAACAAGAGACCCAGTACTTC,CSAQQETQYF
TRBV2,few,TRBJ1-5,-,TGTGCCAGCAGTGAAGAGGGAAAACAGCCCCAGCATTTT,CASSEEGKQPQHF
TRBV5-1,few,TRBJ2-7,TRBD1,TGCGCCAGCAGCTGCAGACAGGGGGTATCGGACGAGCAGTACTTC,CASSCRQGVSDEQYF
TRBV20-1,-,TRBJ1-1,-,TGCAGTGCTAGAACCTTCGATCCCCCTGAAGCTTTCTTT,CSARTFDPPEAFF
TRBV7-9,few,TRBJ1-6,-,TGTGCCAGCAGCTTCACCCCGGGACCTATTGGTTCACCCCTCCACTTT,CASSFTPGPIGSPLHF
TRBV7-2,-,TRBJ2-1,-,TGTGCCAGCAGCTTCGGGAGACCGGGGAACAATGAGCAGTTCTTC,CASSFGRPGNNEQFF
TRBV7-2,few,TRBJ2-5,-,TGTGCCAGCAGCCAGTGGGGAGGGGGGGACCAGTACTTC,CASSQWGGGDQYF
TRBV4-3,many,TRBJ1-1,-,TGCGCCAGCAGCCTGAGCCCAGAGGGTCGGAACACTGAAGCTTTCTTT,CASSLSPEGRNTEAFF
TRBV11-1,-,TRBJ1-6,-,TGTGCCAGCAGCTTGGGCGGAGCTGCCTATAATTCACCCCTCCACTTT,CASSLGGAAYNSPLHF
TRBV6-6,many,TRBJ1-1,-,TGTGCCGTGTTCAGGGGCATGAACACTGAAGCTTTCTTT,CAVFRGMNTEAFF
TRBV5-1,many,TRBJ2-5,TRBD1,TGCGCCAGCAGCTCCGTCGGGACAGTTCAAGAGACCCAGTACTTC,CASSSVGTVQETQYF
TRBV5-1,-,TRBJ2-1,-,TGCGCCAGCAGCTTAGACGTCTATGAGCAGTTCTTC,CASSLDVYEQFF
TRBV6-1,few,TRBJ1-1,-,TGTGCCGTCATGCGGACGGAGTTAAACACTGAAGCTTTCTTT,CAVMRTELNTEAFF
TRBV7-6,-,TRBJ2-2,TRBD1,TGTGCCAGCAGCTTAGAGGGACAGTTAGACACCGGGGAGCTGTTTTTT,CASSLEGQLDTGELFF
TRBV14,-,TRBJ1-4,-,TGTGCCAGCAGCCGGACGGTTTCAACTAATGAAAAACTGTTTTTT,CASSRTVSTNEKLFF
TRBV13,many,TRBJ1-5,TRBD1,TGTGCCAGCAGCTTAGGGACAGGGGAAAATCAGCCCCAGCATTTT,CASSLGTGENQPQHF
TRBV6-6,many,TRBJ1-3,TRBD1,TGTGCCAGCAGTTACCAGGGGGGCTCTGGAAACACCATATATTTT,CASSYQGGSGNTIYF
TRBV6-5,many,TRBJ2-6,-,TGTGCCAGCAGTTCAGGGGATTCCGGGGCCAACGTCCTGACTTTC,CASSSGDSGANVLTF
TRBV11-2,-,TRBJ2-5,-,TGTGCCAGCAGCTTCACAGGGACCCAAGAGACCCAGTACTTC,CASSFTGTQETQYF